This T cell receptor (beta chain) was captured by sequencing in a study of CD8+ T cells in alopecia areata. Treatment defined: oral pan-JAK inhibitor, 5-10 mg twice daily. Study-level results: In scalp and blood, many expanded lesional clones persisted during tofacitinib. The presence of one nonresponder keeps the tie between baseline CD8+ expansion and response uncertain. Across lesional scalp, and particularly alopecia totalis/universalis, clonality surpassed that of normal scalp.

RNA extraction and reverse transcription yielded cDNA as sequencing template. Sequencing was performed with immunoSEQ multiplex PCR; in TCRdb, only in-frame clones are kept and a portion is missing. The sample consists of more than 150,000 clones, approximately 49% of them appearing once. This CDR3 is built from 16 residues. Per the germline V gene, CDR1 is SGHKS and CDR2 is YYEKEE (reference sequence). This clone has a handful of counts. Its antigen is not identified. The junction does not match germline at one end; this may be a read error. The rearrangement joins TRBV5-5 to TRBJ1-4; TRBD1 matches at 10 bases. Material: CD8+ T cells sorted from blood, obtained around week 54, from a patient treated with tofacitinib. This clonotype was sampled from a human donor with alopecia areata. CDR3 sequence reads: CASSPGPGTGAEKLFF. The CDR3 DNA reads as TGCGCCAGCAGCCCCGGCCCCGGGACAGGGGCTGAAAAACTGTTTTTT.